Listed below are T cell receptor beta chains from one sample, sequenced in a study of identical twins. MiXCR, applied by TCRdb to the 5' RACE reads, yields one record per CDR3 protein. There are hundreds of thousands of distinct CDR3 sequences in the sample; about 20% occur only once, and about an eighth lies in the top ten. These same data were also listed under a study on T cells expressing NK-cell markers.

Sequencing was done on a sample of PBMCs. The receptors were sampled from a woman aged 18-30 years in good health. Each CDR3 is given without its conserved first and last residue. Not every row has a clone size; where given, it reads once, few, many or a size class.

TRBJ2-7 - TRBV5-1 ASRILTGTATYEQY
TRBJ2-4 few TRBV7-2 ASTPDRGGIQY
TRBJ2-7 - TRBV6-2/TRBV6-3 ASSSSGLAGTYEQY
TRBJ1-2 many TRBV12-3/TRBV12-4 ASSLGNGYT
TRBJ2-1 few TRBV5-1 ASSLGASSSSYNEQF
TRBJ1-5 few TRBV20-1 SARRPTTGGNQPQH
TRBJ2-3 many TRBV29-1 SVEARLASSTDTQY
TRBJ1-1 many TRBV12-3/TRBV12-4 ASSLGGGRETEAF
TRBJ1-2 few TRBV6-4 ASSDRFGNAGGYT
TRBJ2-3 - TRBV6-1 AARSSGTTDTQY
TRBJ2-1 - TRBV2 ASYGRYEQF
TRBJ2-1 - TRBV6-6 ASSTGSDQF
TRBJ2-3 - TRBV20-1 SARGASGGPTDTQY
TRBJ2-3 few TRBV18 ASSPTSGILTDTQY